This TCR beta chain comes out of a study of blood T cell repertoires in COVID-19. TCRdb keeps only in-frame clones here, not all; method: immunoSEQ multiplex PCR. The sample carries under 200,000 clones, about 85% recorded once. Sequencing was done on a sample of peripheral blood. This receptor was obtained from a woman of 80 years or more with acute or convalescent COVID-19.

The CDR3 DNA reads as TGCGCCAGCAGCTTGGTTGTCGGGTTACCCACAGATACGCAGTATTTT. This codes for CASSLVVGLPTDTQYF. This chain connects TRBV5-1 to TRBJ2-3; D is unresolved. The germline V gene has CDR1 SGHRS and CDR2 YFSETQ. Trimming removed 0 bases at V and 2 bases at J, with 13 bases between. The CDR3 extends over 16 amino acids.